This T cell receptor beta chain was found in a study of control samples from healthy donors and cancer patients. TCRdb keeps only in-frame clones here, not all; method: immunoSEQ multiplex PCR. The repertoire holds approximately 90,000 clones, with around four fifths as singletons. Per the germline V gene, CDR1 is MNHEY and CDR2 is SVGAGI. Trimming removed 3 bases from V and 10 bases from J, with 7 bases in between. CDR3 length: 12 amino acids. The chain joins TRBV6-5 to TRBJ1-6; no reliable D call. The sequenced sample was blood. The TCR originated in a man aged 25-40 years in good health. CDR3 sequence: CASSYLNSPLHF. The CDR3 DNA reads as TGTGCCAGCAGTTATCTCAACTCACCCCTCCACTTT.